These 11 T cell receptor beta chains originate from one sample sequenced in a study of blood T cell repertoires in COVID-19. Clones were sequenced by immunoSEQ multiplex PCR, and TCRdb holds only the in-frame ones, with some missing. The table shows fewer than 300,000 clones, with approximately 83% occurring only once. What was sequenced was peripheral blood. These receptor sequences come from a person between 70 and 80 years old with COVID-19, enrolled during active disease.

This chain links TRBV19 with TRBJ1-1; no reliable D call. CDR1 and CDR2 from the germline V gene are LNHDA and SQIVND (reference sequence). This CDR3 spans 13 amino acids. V lost 0 bases and J 5 bases, leaving 7 bases between the germline ends. CDR3 coding DNA: TGTGCCAGTAGTATAGACCGGTTTACTGAAGCTTTCTTT. It encodes CASSIDRFTEAFF. The full variable domain, its missing parts supplied by reference TRBV19 and TRBJ1-1, is DGGITQSPKYLFRKEGQNVTLSCEQNLNHDAMYWYRQDPGQGLRLIYYSQIVNDFQKGDIAEGYSVSREKKESFPLTVTSAQKNPTAFYLCASSIDRFTEAFFGQGTRLTVV.

The J gene is TRBJ2-7, the V gene TRBV7-9; no reliable D call. Germline V lookup: CDR1 SEHNR, CDR2 FQNEAQ (reference sequence). The CDR3 is 15 residues long. With 5 bases removed from V and 4 bases from J, the gap between germline ends came to 18 bases. CDR3: CASSPRSPLIYEQYF. CDR3 DNA: TGTGCCAGCAGCCCACGGTCCCCCCTTATATACGAGCAGTACTTC.

J is TRBJ2-3 and V is TRBV18; D is ambiguous. This CDR3 comprises 12 residues. Looked up from germline, CDR1 is KGHSH and CDR2 is LQKENI. The V end lost 3 bases, the J end lost 4 bases, and 5 bases lay between the germline ends. The CDR3, as DNA: TGTGCCAGCTCACCTTCCGCAGATACGCAGTATTTT. Encoded protein: CASSPSADTQYF.

The table lists this clone with a count of one. The rearrangement joins TRBV6-2 or TRBV6-3 to TRBJ2-5, with 7 bases aligning to TRBD1. V was clipped by 1 base and J by 3 bases; unmatched bases: 5. CDR3 size: 15 residues. The germline V gene encodes CDR1 MNHEY and CDR2 SVGEGT. CDR3 sequence: CASSYWGGQEETQYF. The CDR3 nucleotides are TGTGCCAGCAGTTACTGGGGTGGACAGGAAGAGACCCAGTACTTC.

J is TRBJ1-5 and V is TRBV10-1; a possible D gene is TRBD1 (6 bases). V lost 4 bases, J lost 0 bases, and 13 bases lay in between. CDR1 and CDR2 from the germline V gene are WNHNN and SYGVQD (reference sequence). The CDR3 has 16 amino acids. The DNA for the CDR3 is TGCGCCAGCAGTGCCCCTACAGGGCTTAGCAATCAGCCCCAGCATTTT. Translated, it gives CASSAPTGLSNQPQHF.

J is TRBJ2-1 and V is TRBV29-1; D remains unclear. CDR1 and CDR2 (germline): SQVTM, ANQGSEA. This CDR3 region has 12 residues. Trimming removed 7 bases at V and 8 bases at J, with 15 bases between. CDR3 amino acids: CSARLSFDEQFF. CDR3 in DNA: TGCAGCGCTCGACTTTCCTTCGATGAGCAGTTCTTC.

The V and J genes are TRBV30 and TRBJ1-2; 7 nucleotides line up with TRBD1. V gave up 8 bases and J gave up 0 bases; unmatched junction bases: 6. CDR3 size: 13 residues. Germline V lookup: CDR1 GTSNPN, CDR2 SVGIG (reference sequence). CDR3 nucleotide sequence: TGTGCCGGGTACAGGGGTTCTAACTATGGCTACACCTTC. Translated, it gives CAGYRGSNYGYTF.

The CDR3 is CASSLGAGDSGNTIYF. The CDR3 nucleotides are TGTGCCAGCAGCTTAGGCGCAGGGGACTCTGGAAACACCATATATTTT. The genes are TRBV7-9 and TRBJ1-3; TRBD1 might be the D (6 bases). The CDR3 has 16 residues. Trimming removed 1 base from V and 0 bases from J, with 10 bases in between. Germline V gives CDR1 SEHNR, CDR2 FQNEAQ (reference sequence).

The chain carries TRBV28 and TRBJ1-1; no clear D gene. This CDR3 comprises 17 residues. With 8 bases removed from V and 0 bases from J, the gap between germline ends came to 22 bases. Germline lookup yields CDR1 MDHEN and CDR2 SYDVKM. The CDR3 loop is CASCSGTRGLMNTEAFF. DNA of the CDR3: TGTGCCAGCTGTTCGGGAACCCGCGGGCTAATGAACACTGAAGCTTTCTTT.

The V call is TRBV18, the J call TRBJ2-5; 9 nucleotides agree with TRBD1. With 3 bases clipped from V and 4 bases from J, the junction kept 6 bases outside the gene matches. Per germline, CDR1 KGHSH and CDR2 LQKENI. This CDR3 has 15 residues. CDR3 region: CASSPRTGEGETQYF. The CDR3 DNA reads as TGTGCCAGCTCACCGAGGACAGGGGAAGGAGAGACCCAGTACTTC.

V gene TRBV3-1 (or the pseudogene TRBV3-2) combines with J gene TRBJ2-2, with 10 positions matching TRBD2. Germline V gene data show CDR1 as LGHDT and CDR2 as YNNKEL (reference sequence). The length of the CDR3 is 16 residues. V was pared by 4 bases and J by 0 bases, with 2 bases of the junction left unmatched. The CDR3 region is CASSRTSGPNTGELFF. CDR3 coding DNA: TGTGCCAGCAGCCGGACTAGCGGACCGAACACCGGGGAGCTGTTTTTT.